The sequence of this TCR beta chain was determined in a study of regulatory T cells in long-lasting Graves disease. General study findings and limits: The sample size was small, and this may have reduced accuracy. Under persistent disease, TRBV28, TRBJ1-2 and TRBJ2-5 were used preferentially.

This clonotype was seen at least ten times. The antigen is unknown. Specified time point: newly diagnosed GD, antithyroid drugs for less than 3 months. Construction of the TCR library relied on RNA isolated from PBMCs. The collection involved drawing 8 to 9 milliliters of peripheral blood into EDTA tubes. V lost 4 bases, J lost 6 bases, and 15 bases lay in between. The CDR3 is made up of 14 amino acids. Arm-PCR of CDR3 regions and iRepertoire HTBI primers were used to build TCR beta libraries. Each CDR3 protein is one row after TCRdb ran MiXCR on the multiplex PCR reads. The sample lists roughly 250,000 distinct CDR3 sequences; under 20% were seen once. Separately, the same data were catalogued under a study of T cells in Graves' hyperthyroidism and ophthalmopathy. That investigation notes: In the first-round RT-PCR of the TCR CDR3, the HTBI primer set was used.

The sequencing here drew on peripheral blood mononuclear cells (PBMCs), taken at new diagnosis, from a patient treated with antithyroid drugs. The J gene is TRBJ1-1, the V gene TRBV12-3 or TRBV12-4, with no clear D. The clonotype originates from a woman aged 30 to 39 with Graves disease. CDR3 nucleotides: TGTGCCAGCAGTTGGCGGACCAGTGGTGCTGAAGCTTTCTTT. This encodes CASSWRTSGAEAFF.